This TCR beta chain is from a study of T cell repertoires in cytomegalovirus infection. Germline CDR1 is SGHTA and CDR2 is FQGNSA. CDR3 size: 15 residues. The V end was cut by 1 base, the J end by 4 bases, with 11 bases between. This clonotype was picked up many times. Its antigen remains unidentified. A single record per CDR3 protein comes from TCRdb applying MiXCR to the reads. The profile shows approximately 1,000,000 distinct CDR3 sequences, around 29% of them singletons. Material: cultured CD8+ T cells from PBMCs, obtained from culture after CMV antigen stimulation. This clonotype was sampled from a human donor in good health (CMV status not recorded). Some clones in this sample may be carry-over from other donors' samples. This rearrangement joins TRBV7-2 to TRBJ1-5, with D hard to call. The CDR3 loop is CASSLVLGKNQPQHF. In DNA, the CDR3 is TGTGCCAGCAGCTTAGTATTGGGCAAAAATCAGCCCCAGCATTTT. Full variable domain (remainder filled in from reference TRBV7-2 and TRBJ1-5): GAGVSQSPSNKVTEKGKDVELRCDPISGHTALYWYRQSLGQGLEFLIYFQGNSAPDKSGLPSDRFSAERTGGSVSTLTIQRTQQEDSAVYLCASSLVLGKNQPQHFGDGTRLSIL.